This entry concerns a single TCR beta chain. This clone was recorded only once. Its antigen has not been determined. Base qualities are missing; no much larger clone stands one base away. This sample stems from a study of shared clonotypes between healthy human individuals (dated by TCRdb to about 2020). As for the study more broadly: The cohort included three men and a couple of women between 18 and 49 years of age. The study deeply sequenced blood TCR repertoires of about 5 healthy adults to estimate repertoire size and the extent of clonotype sharing between individuals. Different laboratories and diverse techniques were used to prepare libraries and sequence TCR repertoires, to increase sequencing depth and limit assay-specific biases. For each donor, CD4 naive and CD4 memory were each given three plates, CD8 naive was given two plates, and CD8 memory was given one plate. Leukapheresis yielded between about 0.8 and 9.5 billion PBMCs per donor. General study outcomes and caveats: Only blood was sampled, and tissue TCR repertoires likely differ from those in blood. When four donors were compared, the shared fraction of clonotypes was around 5.1% for naive CD4, approximately 3.5% for naive CD8, roughly 2.3% for memory CD4, and 0.35% to 0.4% for memory CD8. Naive subsets generally had larger estimated clonotype richness than memory subsets. Because the study included only a small number of donors, the genetic and exposure-history diversity represented was limited. Clonotypes shared by all four sorted-subset donors showed higher generation probabilities than non-shared clonotypes. Rarefaction of sorted-subset datasets indicated incomplete sequencing despite the large sequencing depth. Based on pairwise subsampling, the degree of clonotype sharing among donors was expected to be affected by sequencing depth.

Trimming removed 1 base from V and 5 bases from J; the gene matches leave 7 bases unexplained. From the germline V gene (reference sequence), CDR1 is SSHAT and CDR2 is FNYEAQ. The CDR3 runs 16 amino acids, cysteine and phenylalanine included. The kept DNA is CDR3 alone, 48 bases in frame from the first base. TCR CDR3 regions were amplified from genomic DNA by multiplex PCR using the deep immunoSEQ assay. Extracted genomic DNA from each cell subset was distributed evenly across all wells of several immunoSEQ 96-well plates, and each plate was treated as a replicate. For sorted subsets, about 200 ng genomic DNA, equal to tens of thousands of T cell genomes, was loaded into each replicate PCR. Purified libraries were measured with a Qubit 3.0 fluorometer, size-checked on a Bioanalyzer 2100, and measured again with the KAPA Library Quantification kit. Every immunoSEQ 96-well plate was sequenced on a dedicated single-read 150-cycle Illumina NextSeq 550 flow cell. Turning to the authors' computational methods: Because the immunoSEQ output included only junctional sequences and no quality scores, the filtering could not be the same as the filtering used for full-length reads. Sequences were annotated with PyIR, a Python wrapper for IgBLAST v1.9, and V/J genes and CDR3 were assigned using IMGT germline references. Reads were removed for weak V/J assignments (E-value above 1e-6), missing CDR3, stop codons, out-of-frame junctions, or ambiguous translated residues. V3J clonotypes were defined as sequences sharing the same inferred V gene, J gene, and CDR3 amino acid sequence. The percentage overlap between two repertoires was calculated by dividing the number of shared unique clonotypes by the size of the smaller repertoire. RTK rarefaction, the Chao1 estimator, and Recon v2.1 estimates of unobserved clonotypes were used to assess repertoire richness. Generation probabilities for all TCRbeta clonotypes obtained by the gDNA method from a handful of donors were computed using OLGA. TCRdb took over this immuneACCESS table, retaining in-frame rearrangements with V and J assigned. Such tables are incomplete; in checked studies, under half of the missing clones stem from an unresolved V gene, and the remainder is unexplained. V and J calls and clone size are as listed in that table; D and trimming were resolved from the DNA. The sample table records roughly 720,000 clones; around 90% of these occur just once. The ten largest clones capture 34% of the sample.

The donors were healthy, HIV-negative adults who had no recently reported acute infections or vaccinations. Every donor was a Caucasian adult residing in Nashville, Tennessee, USA. CD8 memory samples combined magnetically selected CD45RO+ cells with CCR7-negative CD45RA+ effector memory (TemRA) cells. Blood was collected by leukapheresis, and PBMCs were isolated by Ficoll-Histopaque density gradient centrifugation and then cryopreserved in liquid nitrogen vapor phase. Purity and quantity of every magnetically sorted T cell population were checked by analytical flow cytometry. Genomic DNA was isolated from each sorted fraction and quantified by UV absorbance on a Nanodrop 2000c.

The chain couples TRBV7-7 to TRBJ2-5, with 10 bases matching TRBD1. The sequence came from a man between 18 and 35 years old in good health. Some clones in this sample may be carry-over from other donors' samples. Material: memory CD8+ T cells from PBMCs. The cell subset or site label on this specimen signifies: CD45RO+ cells pooled with CCR7-negative TemRA cells. The DNA sequence is given as TGTGCCAGCAGCTTAGGGACAGGGGGGGTATTGGAGACCCAGTACTTC. Translated, this is CASSLGTGGVLETQYF.